The clone carrying this TCR beta chain came up a few times. The PCR was carried out with 60 Vbeta primers and 13 Jbeta primers. Libraries were prepared by immunoSEQ multiplex PCR; TCRdb keeps only in-frame clonotypes and omits some of them. This table holds 85,000 to 100,000 clones, roughly three fifths found once. This record belongs to a study of cytomegalovirus exposure and HLA in healthy donors. Germline values: CDR1 MRHNA, CDR2 SNTAGT. The CDR3 runs to 13 residues. V was pared by 7 bases and J by 5 bases, with 7 bases of the junction left unmatched. Sequencing was done on a sample of PBMCs. This chain uses TRBV6-4 with TRBJ1-1; 7 nucleotides line up with TRBD1. This clonotype was sampled from a man aged 60 to 75 in good health and CMV-seronegative. CDR3 sequence: CASKEGAQTEAFF. The DNA of the CDR3 is TGTGCCAGCAAAGAGGGGGCGCAGACTGAAGCTTTCTTT.